These 3 T cell receptor beta chains were sequenced from one sample in a study of blood T cell repertoires in COVID-19. Generated by immunoSEQ multiplex PCR, the TCRdb table keeps only in-frame clones and is missing some. Here the sample spans some 150,000 clones, 80% to 90% being singletons. Sequencing was done on a sample of peripheral blood. Receptor source: a man in his fifties or sixties with active COVID-19.

The V and J genes are TRBV6-2 or TRBV6-3 and TRBJ1-3; D uncertain. CDR3 length: 15 residues. The germline V and J ends were trimmed by 3 bases and 4 bases, with 13 bases remaining between them. From germline, CDR1 is MNHEY and CDR2 SVGEGT. The CDR3: CASSYGRSLGNTIYF. The CDR3 DNA reads as TGTGCCAGCAGTTATGGTCGGAGCCTCGGAAACACCATATATTTT.

The genes are TRBV4-1 and TRBJ2-4, with 9 bases aligning to TRBD2. V shed 4 bases, J shed 8 bases, and the junction held 15 bases outside the gene matches. Germline CDR1 and CDR2: MGHRA and YSYEKL. The CDR3 runs 17 residues. The CDR3, as DNA: TGCGCCAGCAGCCGCCAGAGTTACGGGACTAGCTCTGACATTCAGTACTTC. This sequence encodes CASSRQSYGTSSDIQYF.

The chain links TRBV6-5 to TRBJ1-5; 7 bases are a match to TRBD1. This CDR3 has 14 amino acids. The V gene's germline CDR1 is MNHEY and CDR2 SVGAGI. V was pared by 6 bases and J by 7 bases, with 9 bases of the junction left unmatched. The CDR3 nucleotides read TGTGCCAGCAGGCTCGACAGGGCGGGGCAGCCCCAGCATTTT. It codes for CASRLDRAGQPQHF.